This T cell receptor (beta chain) was sequenced during a study of long-term antiretroviral therapy in people with HIV. Researchers report immunoSEQ v3.0 was run at survey level. The protocol was immunoSEQ multiplex PCR, while the TCRdb copy is restricted to in-frame clones and leaves out a portion. The table records almost 20,000 clones, less than 85% of them present only once. V gave up 0 bases and J gave up 8 bases; unmatched junction bases: 8. The CDR3 contains 16 residues. Germline V CDR1 and CDR2: KGHSH, LQKENI. The material was unsorted PBMCs, obtained 0.2 years after starting antiretroviral therapy. The receptor comes from a woman aged 40 to 50 with HIV. The chain employs TRBV18 and TRBJ2-1, with TRBD1 matching over 9 bases. The CDR3 is CASSPPVGQGTDEQFF. The DNA for the CDR3 is TGTGCCAGCTCACCACCGGTTGGACAGGGGACGGATGAGCAGTTCTTC.